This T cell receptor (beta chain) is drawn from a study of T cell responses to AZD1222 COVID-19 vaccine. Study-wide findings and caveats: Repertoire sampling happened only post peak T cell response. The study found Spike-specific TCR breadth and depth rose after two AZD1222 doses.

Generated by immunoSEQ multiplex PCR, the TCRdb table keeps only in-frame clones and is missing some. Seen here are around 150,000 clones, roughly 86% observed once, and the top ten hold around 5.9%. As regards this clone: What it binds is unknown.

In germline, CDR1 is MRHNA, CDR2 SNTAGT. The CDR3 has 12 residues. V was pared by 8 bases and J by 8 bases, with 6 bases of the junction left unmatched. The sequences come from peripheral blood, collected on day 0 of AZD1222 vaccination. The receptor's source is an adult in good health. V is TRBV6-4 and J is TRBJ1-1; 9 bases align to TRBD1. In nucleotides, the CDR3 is TGTGCCAGCCACTCCGGGACAGGGGAAGCTTTCTTT. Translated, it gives CASHSGTGEAFF.